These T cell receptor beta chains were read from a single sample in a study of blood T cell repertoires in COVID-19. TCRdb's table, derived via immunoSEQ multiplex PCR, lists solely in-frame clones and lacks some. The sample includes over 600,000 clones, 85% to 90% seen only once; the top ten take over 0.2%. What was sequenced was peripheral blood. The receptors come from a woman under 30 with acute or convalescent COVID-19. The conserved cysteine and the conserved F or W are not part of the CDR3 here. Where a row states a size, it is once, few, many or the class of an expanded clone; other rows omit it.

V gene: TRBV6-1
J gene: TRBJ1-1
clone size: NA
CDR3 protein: ASSETGGYTEAF

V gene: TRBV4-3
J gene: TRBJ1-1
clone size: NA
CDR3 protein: ASSSTDTEAF

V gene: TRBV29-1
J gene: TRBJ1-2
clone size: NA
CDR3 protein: SLHGTPLENGYT

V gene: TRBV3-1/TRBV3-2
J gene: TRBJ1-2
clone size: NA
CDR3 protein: ASSQTRGGYT

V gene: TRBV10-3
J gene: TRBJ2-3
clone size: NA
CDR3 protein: AIRASGGTTFTTDTQY

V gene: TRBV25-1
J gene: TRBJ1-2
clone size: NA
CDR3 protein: ASSGGGLNYGYT

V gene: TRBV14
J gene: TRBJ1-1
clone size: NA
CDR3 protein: ASSQFAGTEAF

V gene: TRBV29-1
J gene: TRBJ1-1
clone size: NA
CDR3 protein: SVVAGEAF

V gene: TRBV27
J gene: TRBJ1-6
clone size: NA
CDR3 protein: ASSLRNSPLH

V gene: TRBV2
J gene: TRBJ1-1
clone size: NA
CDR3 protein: ASTRAGGNTEAF

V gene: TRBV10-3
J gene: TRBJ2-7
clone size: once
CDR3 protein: AISELYEQY